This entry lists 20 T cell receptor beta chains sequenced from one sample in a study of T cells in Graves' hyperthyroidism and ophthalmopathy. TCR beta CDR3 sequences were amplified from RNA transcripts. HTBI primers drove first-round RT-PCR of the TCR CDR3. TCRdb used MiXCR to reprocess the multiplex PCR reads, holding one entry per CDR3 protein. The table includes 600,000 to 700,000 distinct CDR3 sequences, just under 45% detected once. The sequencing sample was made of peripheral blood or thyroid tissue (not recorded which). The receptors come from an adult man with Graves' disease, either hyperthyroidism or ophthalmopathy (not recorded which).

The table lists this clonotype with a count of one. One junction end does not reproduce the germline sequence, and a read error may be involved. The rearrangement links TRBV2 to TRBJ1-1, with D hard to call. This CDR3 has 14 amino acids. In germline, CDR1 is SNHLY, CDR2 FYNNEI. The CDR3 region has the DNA TGTGCCAGCAGTGCCCCATTATATGACACTAAAGCTTTCTTT. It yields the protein CASSAPLYDTKAFF.

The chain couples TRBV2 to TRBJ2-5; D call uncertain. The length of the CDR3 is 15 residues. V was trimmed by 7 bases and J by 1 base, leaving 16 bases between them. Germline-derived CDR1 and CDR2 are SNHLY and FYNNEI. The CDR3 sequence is CASTLNSGVQETQYF. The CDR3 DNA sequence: TGTGCCAGCACCCTAAACTCAGGAGTCCAAGAGACCCAGTACTTC.

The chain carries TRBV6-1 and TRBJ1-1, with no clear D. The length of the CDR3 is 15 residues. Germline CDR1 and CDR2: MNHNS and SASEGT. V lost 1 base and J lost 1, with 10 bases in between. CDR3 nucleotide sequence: TGTGCCAGCAGTGAAGTTGGGAGGGAGAACACTGAAGCTTTCTTT. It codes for CASSEVGRENTEAFF.

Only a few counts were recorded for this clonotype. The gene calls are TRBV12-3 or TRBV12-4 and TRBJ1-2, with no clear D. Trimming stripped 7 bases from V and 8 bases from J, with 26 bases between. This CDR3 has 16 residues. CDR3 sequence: CASTVDSGSWTGGYTF. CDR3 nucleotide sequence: TGTGCCAGCACTGTGGACTCGGGCAGCTGGACGGGGGGCTACACCTTC.

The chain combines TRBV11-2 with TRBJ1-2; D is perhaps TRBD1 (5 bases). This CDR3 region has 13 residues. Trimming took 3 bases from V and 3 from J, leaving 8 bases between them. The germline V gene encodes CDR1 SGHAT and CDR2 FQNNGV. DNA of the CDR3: TGTGCCAGCAGCTTCCAGGGATACTATGGCTACACCTTC. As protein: CASSFQGYYGYTF. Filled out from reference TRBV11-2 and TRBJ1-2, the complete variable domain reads EAGVAQSPRYKIIEKRQSVAFWCNPISGHATLYWYQQILGQGPKLLIQFQNNGVVDDSQLPKDRFSAERLKGVDSTLKIQPAKLEDSAVYLCASSFQGYYGYTFGSGTRLTVV.

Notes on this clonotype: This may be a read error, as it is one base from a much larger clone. The CDR3 region has the DNA TGTGCCAGCAGCGCTCAGGACAGGAACACTGAAGCTTTCTTT. This codes for CASSAQDRNTEAFF. The chain is built from TRBV2 and TRBJ1-1; a possible D gene is TRBD1 (6 bases). CDR3 length equals 14 residues. The V gene's germline CDR1 is SNHLY and CDR2 FYNNEI. The ends were cut back, 6 bases at V and 1 base at J, with 12 bases in the middle.

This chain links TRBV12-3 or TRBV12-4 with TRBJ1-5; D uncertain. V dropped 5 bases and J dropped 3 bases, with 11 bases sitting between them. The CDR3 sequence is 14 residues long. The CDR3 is CASSDEGNNQPQHF. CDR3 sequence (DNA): TGTGCCAGCAGTGACGAAGGGAACAATCAGCCCCAGCATTTT.

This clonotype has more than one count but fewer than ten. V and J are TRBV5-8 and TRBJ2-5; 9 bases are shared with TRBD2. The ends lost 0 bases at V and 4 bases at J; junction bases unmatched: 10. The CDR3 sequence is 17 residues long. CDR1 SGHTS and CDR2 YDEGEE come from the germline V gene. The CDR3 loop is CASSLAGWQAGGETQYF. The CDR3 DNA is TGTGCCAGCAGCTTGGCCGGGTGGCAAGCGGGAGGAGAGACCCAGTACTTC.

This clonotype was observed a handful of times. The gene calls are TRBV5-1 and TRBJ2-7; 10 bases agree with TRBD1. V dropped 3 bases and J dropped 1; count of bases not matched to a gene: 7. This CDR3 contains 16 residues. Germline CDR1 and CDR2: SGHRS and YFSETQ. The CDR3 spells CASSSTWGQGSYEQYF. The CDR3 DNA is TGCGCCAGCAGCTCAACATGGGGACAGGGGTCCTACGAGCAGTACTTC.

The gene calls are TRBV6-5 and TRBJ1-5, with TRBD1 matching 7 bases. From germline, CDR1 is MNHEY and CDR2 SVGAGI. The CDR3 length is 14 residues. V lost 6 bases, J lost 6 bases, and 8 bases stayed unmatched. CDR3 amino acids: CASSHRSGGQPQHF. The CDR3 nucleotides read TGTGCCAGCAGCCACCGATCAGGGGGTCAGCCCCAGCATTTT.

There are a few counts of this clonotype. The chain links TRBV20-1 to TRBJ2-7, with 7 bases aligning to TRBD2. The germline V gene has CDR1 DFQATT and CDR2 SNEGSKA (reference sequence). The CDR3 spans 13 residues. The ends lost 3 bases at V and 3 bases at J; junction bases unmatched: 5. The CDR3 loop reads CSASRLADYEQYF. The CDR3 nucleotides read TGCAGTGCTAGTAGGCTAGCGGACTACGAGCAGTACTTC.

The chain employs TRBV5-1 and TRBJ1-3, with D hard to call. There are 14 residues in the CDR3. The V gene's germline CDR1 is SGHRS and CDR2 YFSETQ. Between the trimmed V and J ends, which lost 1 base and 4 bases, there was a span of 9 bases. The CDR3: CASSLLGFGNTIYF. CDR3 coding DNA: TGCGCCAGCAGCTTGCTGGGCTTCGGAAACACCATATATTTT.

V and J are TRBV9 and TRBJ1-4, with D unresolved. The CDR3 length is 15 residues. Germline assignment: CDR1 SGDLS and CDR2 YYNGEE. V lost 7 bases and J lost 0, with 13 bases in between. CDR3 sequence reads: CASSPIDATNEKLFF. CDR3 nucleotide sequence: TGTGCCAGCTCACCGATAGATGCAACTAATGAAAAACTGTTTTTT.

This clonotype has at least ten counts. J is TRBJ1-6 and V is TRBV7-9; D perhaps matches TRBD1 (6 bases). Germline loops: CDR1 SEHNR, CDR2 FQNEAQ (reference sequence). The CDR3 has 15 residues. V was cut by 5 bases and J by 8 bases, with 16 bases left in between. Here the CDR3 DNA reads TGTGCCAGCAGCCCACACACGGGGGCGGATTCACCCCTCCACTTT. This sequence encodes CASSPHTGADSPLHF.

The CDR3 region has the DNA TGTGCCAGCAGCGACTCACCCCTGGGGGAGACCCAGTACTTC. Its protein product is CASSDSPLGETQYF. The rearrangement uses TRBV9 and TRBJ2-5; D uncertain. The V gene's germline CDR1 is SGDLS and CDR2 YYNGEE. CDR3 length: 14 residues. Trimming took 3 bases from V and 5 from J, leaving 14 bases between them.

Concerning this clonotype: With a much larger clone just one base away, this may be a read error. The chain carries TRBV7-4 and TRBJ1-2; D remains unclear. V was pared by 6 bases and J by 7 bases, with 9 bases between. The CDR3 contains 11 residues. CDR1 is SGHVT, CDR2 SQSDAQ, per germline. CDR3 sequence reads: CASSFWSGYTF. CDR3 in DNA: TGTGCCAGCAGTTTCTGGAGTGGCTACACCTTC.

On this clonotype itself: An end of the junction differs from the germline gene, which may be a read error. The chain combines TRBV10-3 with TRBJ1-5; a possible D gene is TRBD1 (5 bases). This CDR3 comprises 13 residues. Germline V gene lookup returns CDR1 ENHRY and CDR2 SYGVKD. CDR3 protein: CASSGQNNQPQHF. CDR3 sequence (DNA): TGTGCCAGCAGTGGACAAAACAATCAGCCCCAGCATTTT.

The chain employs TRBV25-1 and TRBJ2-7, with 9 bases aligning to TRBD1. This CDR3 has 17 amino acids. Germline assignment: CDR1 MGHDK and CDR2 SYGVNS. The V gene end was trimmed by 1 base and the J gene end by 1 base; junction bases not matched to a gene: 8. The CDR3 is CASSELGPGTGSYEQYF. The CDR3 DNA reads TGTGCCAGCAGTGAATTAGGGCCCGGGACAGGGTCCTACGAGCAGTACTTC.

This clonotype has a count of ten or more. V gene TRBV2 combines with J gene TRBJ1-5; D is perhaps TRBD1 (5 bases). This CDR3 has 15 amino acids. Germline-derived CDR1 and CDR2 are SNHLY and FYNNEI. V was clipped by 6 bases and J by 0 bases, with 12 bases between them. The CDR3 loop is CASRRDDSSNQPQHF. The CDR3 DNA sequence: TGTGCCAGCAGGAGGGATGACAGTAGCAATCAGCCCCAGCATTTT.

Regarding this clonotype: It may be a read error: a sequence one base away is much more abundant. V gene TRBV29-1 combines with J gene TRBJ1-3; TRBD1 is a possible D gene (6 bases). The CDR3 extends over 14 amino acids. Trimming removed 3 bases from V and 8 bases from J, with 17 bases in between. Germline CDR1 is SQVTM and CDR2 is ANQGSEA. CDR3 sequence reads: CSVEPAGAVHTIYF. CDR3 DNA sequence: TGCAGCGTTGAGCCAGCAGGGGCTGTTCACACCATATATTTT.